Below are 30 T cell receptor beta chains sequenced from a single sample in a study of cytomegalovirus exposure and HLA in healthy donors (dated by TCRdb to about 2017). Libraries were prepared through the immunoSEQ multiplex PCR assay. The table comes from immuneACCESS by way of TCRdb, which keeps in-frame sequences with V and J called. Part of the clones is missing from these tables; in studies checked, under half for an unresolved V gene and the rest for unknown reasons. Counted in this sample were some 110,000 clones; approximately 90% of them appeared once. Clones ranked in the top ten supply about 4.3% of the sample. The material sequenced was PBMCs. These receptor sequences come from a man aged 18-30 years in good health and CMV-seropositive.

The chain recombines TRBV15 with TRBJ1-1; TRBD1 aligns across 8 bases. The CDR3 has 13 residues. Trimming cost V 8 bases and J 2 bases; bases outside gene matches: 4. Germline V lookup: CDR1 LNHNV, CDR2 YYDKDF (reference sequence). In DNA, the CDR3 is TGTGCCACCTATGACAGGGGAAACACTGAAGCTTTCTTT. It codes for CATYDRGNTEAFF.

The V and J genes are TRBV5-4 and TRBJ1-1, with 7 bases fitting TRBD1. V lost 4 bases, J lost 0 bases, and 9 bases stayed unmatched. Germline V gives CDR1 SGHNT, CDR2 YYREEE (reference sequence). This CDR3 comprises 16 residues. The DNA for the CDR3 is TGTGCCAGCAGCCCCTACCCGACAGGGATGAACACTGAAGCTTTCTTT. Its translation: CASSPYPTGMNTEAFF.

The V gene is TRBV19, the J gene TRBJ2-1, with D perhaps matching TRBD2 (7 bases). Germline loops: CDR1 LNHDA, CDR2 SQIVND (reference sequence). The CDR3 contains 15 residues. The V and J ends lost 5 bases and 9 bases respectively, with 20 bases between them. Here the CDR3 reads CASSPRGGGRSEQFF. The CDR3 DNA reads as TGTGCCAGTAGTCCTCGAGGGGGGGGAAGGAGTGAGCAGTTCTTC.

CDR3 nucleotide sequence: TGTGCCAGCAGTACCGGGGGACTGCCCTATGGCTACACCTTC. Translation gives CASSTGGLPYGYTF. The gene calls are TRBV6-5 and TRBJ1-2; D is possibly TRBD1 (5 bases). Germline V gene lookup returns CDR1 MNHEY and CDR2 SVGAGI. V shed 5 bases and J shed 4 bases, with 14 bases lying between them. The CDR3 is 14 amino acids.

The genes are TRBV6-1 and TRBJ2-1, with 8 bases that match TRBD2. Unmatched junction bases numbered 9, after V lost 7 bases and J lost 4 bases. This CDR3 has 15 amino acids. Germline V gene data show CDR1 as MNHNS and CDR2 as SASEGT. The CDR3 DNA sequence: TGTGCCAGCACGACGTCGGGGGGGCTTTACAATGAGCAGTTCTTC. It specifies CASTTSGGLYNEQFF.

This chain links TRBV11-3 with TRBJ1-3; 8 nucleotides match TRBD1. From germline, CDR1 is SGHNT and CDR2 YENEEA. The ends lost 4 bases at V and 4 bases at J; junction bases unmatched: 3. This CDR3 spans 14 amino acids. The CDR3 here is CASSSGQGGNTIYF. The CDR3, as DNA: TGTGCCAGCAGCTCTGGACAGGGAGGAAACACCATATATTTT.

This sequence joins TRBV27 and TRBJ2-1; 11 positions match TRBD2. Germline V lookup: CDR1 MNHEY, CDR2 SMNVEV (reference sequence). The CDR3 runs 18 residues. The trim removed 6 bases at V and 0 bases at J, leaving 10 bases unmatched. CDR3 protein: CASSRGTSGFSSYNEQFF. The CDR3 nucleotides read TGTGCCAGCAGCCGTGGGACTAGCGGTTTCAGCTCCTACAATGAGCAGTTCTTC.

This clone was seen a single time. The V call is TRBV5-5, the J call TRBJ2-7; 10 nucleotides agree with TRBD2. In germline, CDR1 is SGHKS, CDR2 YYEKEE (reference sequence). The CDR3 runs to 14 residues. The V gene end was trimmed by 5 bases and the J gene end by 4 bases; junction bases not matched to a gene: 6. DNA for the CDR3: TGTGCCAGCAGTTTGTTAGCGGGGGGATACGAGCAGTACTTC. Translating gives CASSLLAGGYEQYF.

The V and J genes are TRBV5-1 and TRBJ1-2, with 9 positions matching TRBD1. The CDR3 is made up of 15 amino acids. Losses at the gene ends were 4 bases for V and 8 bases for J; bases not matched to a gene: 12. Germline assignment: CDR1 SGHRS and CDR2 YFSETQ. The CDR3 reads CASSPSPGTGSGYTF. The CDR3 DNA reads TGCGCCAGCAGCCCTTCCCCCGGGACAGGGAGCGGCTACACCTTC.

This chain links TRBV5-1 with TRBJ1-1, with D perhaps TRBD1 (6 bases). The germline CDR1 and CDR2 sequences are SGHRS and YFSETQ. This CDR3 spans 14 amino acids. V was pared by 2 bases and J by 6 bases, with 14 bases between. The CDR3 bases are TGCGCCAGCAGCTTCGCAGGGGTACGGGCTGAAGCTTTCTTT. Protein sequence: CASSFAGVRAEAFF.

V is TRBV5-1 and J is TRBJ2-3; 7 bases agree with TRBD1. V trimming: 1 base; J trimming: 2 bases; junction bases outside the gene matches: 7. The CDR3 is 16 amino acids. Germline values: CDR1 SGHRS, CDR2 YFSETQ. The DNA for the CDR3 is TGCGCCAGCAGCTTGCAAGGGGGCACCTTCACAGATACGCAGTATTTT. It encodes CASSLQGGTFTDTQYF.

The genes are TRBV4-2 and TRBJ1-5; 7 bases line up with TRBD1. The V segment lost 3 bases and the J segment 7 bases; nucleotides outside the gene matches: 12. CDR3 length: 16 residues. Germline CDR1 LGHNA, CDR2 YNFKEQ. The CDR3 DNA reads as TGTGCCAGCAGCCAGGGGCAACGCCAGGGGGGACAGCCCCAGCATTTT. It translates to CASSQGQRQGGQPQHF.

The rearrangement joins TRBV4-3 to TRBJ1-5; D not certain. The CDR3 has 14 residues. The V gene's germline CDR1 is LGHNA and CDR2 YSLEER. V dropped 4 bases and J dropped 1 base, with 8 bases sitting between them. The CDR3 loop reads CASSPARSNQPQHF. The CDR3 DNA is TGCGCCAGCAGCCCGGCGAGGAGCAATCAGCCCCAGCATTTT.

Written as DNA, the CDR3 is TGTGCCAGCAGCCAGAGACAGGTCTGGGATGAAAAACTGTTTTTT. This codes for CASSQRQVWDEKLFF. The V call is TRBV7-2, the J call TRBJ1-4; D is perhaps TRBD1 (6 bases). CDR1 and CDR2 from the germline V gene are SGHTA and FQGNSA. This CDR3 spans 15 amino acids. Trimming cost V 5 bases and J 6 bases, with 16 bases left between them.

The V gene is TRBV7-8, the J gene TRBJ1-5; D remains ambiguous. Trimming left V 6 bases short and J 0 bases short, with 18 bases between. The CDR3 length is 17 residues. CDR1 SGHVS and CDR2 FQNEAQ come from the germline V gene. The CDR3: CASSPRAVLTSNQPQHF. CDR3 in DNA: TGTGCCAGCAGTCCGAGGGCAGTACTCACTAGCAATCAGCCCCAGCATTTT.

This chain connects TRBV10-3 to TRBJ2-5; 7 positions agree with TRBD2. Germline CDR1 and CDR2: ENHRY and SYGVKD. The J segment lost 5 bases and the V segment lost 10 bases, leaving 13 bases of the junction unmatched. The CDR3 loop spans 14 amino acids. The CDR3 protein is CATRAGDSGETQYF. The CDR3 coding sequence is TGTGCCACTAGGGCGGGGGACTCGGGTGAGACCCAGTACTTC.

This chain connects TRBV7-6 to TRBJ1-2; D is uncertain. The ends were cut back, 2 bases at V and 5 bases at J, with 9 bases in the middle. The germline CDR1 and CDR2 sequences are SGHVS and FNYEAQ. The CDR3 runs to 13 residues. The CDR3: CASSLNSRYGYTF. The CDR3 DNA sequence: TGTGCCAGCAGCTTAAATTCCCGGTATGGCTACACCTTC.

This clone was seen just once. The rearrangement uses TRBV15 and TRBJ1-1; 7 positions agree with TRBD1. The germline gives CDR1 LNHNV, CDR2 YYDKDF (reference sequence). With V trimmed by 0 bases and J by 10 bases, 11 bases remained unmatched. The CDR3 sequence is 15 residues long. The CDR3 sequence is CATSRDRAGGRPAFF. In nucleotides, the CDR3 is TGTGCCACCAGCAGAGATCGGGCAGGGGGGCGCCCAGCTTTCTTT. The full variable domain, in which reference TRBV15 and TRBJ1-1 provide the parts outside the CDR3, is DAMVIQNPRYQVTQFGKPVTLSCSQTLNHNVMYWYQQKSSQAPKLLFHYYDKDFNNEADTPDNFQSRRPNTSFCFLDIRSPGLGDTAMYLCATSRDRAGGRPAFFGQGTRLTVV.

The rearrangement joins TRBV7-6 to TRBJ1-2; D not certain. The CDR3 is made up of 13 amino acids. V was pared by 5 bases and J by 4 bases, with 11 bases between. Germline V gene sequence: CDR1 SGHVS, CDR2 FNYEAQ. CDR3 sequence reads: CASSAGVSYGYTF. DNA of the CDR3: TGTGCCAGCAGCGCGGGCGTCTCCTATGGCTACACCTTC. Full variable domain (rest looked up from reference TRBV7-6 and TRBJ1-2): GAGVSQSPRYKVTKRGQDVALRCDPISGHVSLYWYRQALGQGPEFLTYFNYEAQQDKSGLPNDRFSAERPEGSISTLTIQRTEQRDSAMYRCASSAGVSYGYTFGSGTRLTVV.

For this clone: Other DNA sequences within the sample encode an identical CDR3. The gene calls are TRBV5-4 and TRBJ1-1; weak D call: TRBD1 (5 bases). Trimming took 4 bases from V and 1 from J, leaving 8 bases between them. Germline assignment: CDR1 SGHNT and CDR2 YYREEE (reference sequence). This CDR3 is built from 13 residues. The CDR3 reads CASSPTGNTEAFF. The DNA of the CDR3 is TGTGCCAGCAGCCCAACAGGGAACACTGAAGCTTTCTTT. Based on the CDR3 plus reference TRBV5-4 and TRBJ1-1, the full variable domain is ETGVTQSPTHLIKTRGQQVTLRCSSQSGHNTVSWYQQALGQGPQFIFQYYREEENGRGNFPPRFSGLQFPNYSSELNVNALELDDSALYLCASSPTGNTEAFFGQGTRLTVV.

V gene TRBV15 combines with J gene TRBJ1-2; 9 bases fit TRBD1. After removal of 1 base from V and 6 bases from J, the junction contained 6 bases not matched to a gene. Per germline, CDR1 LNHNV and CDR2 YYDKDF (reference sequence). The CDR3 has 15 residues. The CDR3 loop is CATSRARTGENGYTF. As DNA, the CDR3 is TGTGCCACCAGCAGAGCCCGGACAGGGGAGAATGGCTACACCTTC.

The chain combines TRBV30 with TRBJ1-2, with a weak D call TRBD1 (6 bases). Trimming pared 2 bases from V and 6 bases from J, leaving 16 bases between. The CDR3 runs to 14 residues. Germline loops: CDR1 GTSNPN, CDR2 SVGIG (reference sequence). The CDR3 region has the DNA TGTGCCTGGAGTCAAAATGGACAGTACGATGGCTACACCTTC. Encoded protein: CAWSQNGQYDGYTF. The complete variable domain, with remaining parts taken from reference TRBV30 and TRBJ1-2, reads SQTIHQWPATLVQPVGSPLSLECTVEGTSNPNLYWYRQAAGRGLQLLFYSVGIGQISSEVPQNLSASRPQDRQFILSSKKLLLSDSGFYLCAWSQNGQYDGYTFGSGTRLTVV.

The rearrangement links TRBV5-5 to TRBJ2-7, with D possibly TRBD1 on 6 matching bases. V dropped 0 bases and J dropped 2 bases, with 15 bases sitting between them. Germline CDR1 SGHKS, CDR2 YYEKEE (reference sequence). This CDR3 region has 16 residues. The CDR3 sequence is CASSLGRGPPTYEQYF. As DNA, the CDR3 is TGTGCCAGCAGCTTGGGCAGGGGCCCCCCAACCTACGAGCAGTACTTC.

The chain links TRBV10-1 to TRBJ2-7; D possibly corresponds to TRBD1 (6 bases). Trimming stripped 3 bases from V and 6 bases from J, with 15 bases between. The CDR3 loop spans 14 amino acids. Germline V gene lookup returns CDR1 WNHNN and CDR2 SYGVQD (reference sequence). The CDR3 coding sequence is TGCGCCAGCAGTGAAGGGGACAAATCAGGCGAGCAGTACTTC. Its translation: CASSEGDKSGEQYF.

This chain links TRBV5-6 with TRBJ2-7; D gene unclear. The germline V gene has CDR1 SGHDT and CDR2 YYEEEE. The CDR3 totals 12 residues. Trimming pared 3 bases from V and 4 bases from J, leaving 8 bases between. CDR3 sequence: CASSSQAYEQYF. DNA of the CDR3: TGTGCCAGCAGCTCCCAGGCTTACGAGCAGTACTTC.

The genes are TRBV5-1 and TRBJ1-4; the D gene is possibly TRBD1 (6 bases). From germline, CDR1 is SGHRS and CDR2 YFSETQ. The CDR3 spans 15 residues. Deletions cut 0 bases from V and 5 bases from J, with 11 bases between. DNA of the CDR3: TGCGCCAGCAGCTTGGAGAGGGGGACGAATGAAAAACTGTTTTTT. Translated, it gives CASSLERGTNEKLFF.

In DNA form, the CDR3 reads TGTGCCAGCACCGACAGGGGGAGGGAGACCCAGTACTTC. Amino acid sequence: CASTDRGRETQYF. J is TRBJ2-5 and V is TRBV6-1; 9 bases are shared with TRBD1. The length of the CDR3 is 13 residues. V lost 7 bases, J lost 5 bases, and 5 bases stayed unmatched. Germline CDR1 is MNHNS and CDR2 is SASEGT.

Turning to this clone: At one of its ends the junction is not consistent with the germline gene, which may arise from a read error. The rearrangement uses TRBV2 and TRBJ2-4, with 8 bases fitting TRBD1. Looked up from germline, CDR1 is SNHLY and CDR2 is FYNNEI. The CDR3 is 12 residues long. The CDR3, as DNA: TGTGCCAGCACGGGGGCAGGGGGCGTCTCGAGCTTC. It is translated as CASTGAGGVSSF.

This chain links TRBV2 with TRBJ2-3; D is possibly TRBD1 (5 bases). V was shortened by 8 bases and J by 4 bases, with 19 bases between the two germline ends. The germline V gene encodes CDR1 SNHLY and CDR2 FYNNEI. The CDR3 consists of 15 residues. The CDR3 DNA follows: TGTGCCAGCGACAGAGGCCTCCATGGGCCAGATACGCAGTATTTT. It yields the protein CASDRGLHGPDTQYF.

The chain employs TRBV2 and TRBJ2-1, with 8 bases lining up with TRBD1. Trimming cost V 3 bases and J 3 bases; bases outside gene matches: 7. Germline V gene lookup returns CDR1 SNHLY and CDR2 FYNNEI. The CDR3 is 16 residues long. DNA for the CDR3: TGTGCCAGCAGTGATCTTGGACAGGGATTCTACAATGAGCAGTTCTTC. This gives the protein CASSDLGQGFYNEQFF.